This entry lists 10 T cell receptor beta chains sequenced from one sample in a study of T cell changes during pregnancy in multiple sclerosis. TCRdb keeps only in-frame clones here, not all; method: immunoSEQ multiplex PCR. The sample has approximately 48,000 clones, 90% to 95% seen once. The source was CD4+ T cells from peripheral blood mononuclear cells, collected after pregnancy. The receptors originated from a female donor with multiple sclerosis, enrolled in a pregnancy study.

The J gene is TRBJ2-2, the V gene TRBV19; TRBD1 matches at 8 bases. The CDR3 spans 18 residues. The J segment lost 2 bases and the V segment lost 6 bases, leaving 14 bases of the junction unmatched. Germline V gives CDR1 LNHDA, CDR2 SQIVND (reference sequence). The CDR3 spells CASRTTGGFRVNTGELFF. DNA for the CDR3: TGTGCCAGTAGGACTACAGGGGGATTTCGGGTTAACACCGGGGAGCTGTTTTTT.

V is TRBV19 and J is TRBJ2-1, with TRBD2 identical over 7 bases. V was clipped by 5 bases and J by 4 bases; unmatched bases: 5. The CDR3 contains 14 residues. Germline V gene data show CDR1 as LNHDA and CDR2 as SQIVND (reference sequence). In DNA form, the CDR3 reads TGTGCCAGTAGTGTGGGCGGGAGTTACAATGAGCAGTTCTTC. Translated, it gives CASSVGGSYNEQFF.

This chain uses TRBV27 with TRBJ1-1; D unresolved. This CDR3 spans 14 amino acids. Germline CDR1 reads MNHEY; CDR2 reads SMNVEV (reference sequence). The V end was cut by 1 base, the J end by 5 bases, with 11 bases between. In nucleotides, the CDR3 is TGTGCCAGCAGTTTATTGGCGGGAGGAACTGAAGCTTTCTTT. Protein sequence: CASSLLAGGTEAFF.

The DNA of the CDR3 is TGCGCCAGCAGAAAACAGGAGAACACCGGGGAGCTGTTTTTT. It codes for CASRKQENTGELFF. The chain combines TRBV10-2 with TRBJ2-2; D is perhaps TRBD1 (5 bases). This CDR3 has 14 residues. Germline loops: CDR1 WSHSY, CDR2 SAAADI. The V end was cut by 6 bases, the J end by 1 base, with 9 bases between.

The chain recombines TRBV30 with TRBJ1-1, with D unclear. Trimming took off 8 bases at V and 1 base at J, with 14 bases between the two ends. Germline V lookup: CDR1 GTSNPN, CDR2 SVGIG (reference sequence). The CDR3 runs 13 residues. CDR3 nucleotide sequence: TGTGCCGGTCGCTTGCAGCGGAACACTGAAGCTTTCTTT. It yields the protein CAGRLQRNTEAFF.

This clone was observed a few times. V gene TRBV30 combines with J gene TRBJ1-5; D call uncertain. Germline V gives CDR1 GTSNPN, CDR2 SVGIG (reference sequence). Between the trimmed V and J ends, which lost 2 bases and 4 bases, there was a span of 12 bases. The length of the CDR3 is 14 residues. CDR3 DNA: TGTGCCTGGAGTATCAAACAGCCAAATCAGCCCCAGCATTTT. It codes for CAWSIKQPNQPQHF.

J is TRBJ2-7 and V is TRBV2; 7 nucleotides align to TRBD2. V lost 4 bases, J lost 7 bases, and 19 bases stayed unmatched. CDR1 and CDR2 (germline): SNHLY, FYNNEI. CDR3 size: 17 residues. CDR3 sequence reads: CASSGGGGRDSRREQYF. The CDR3, as DNA: TGTGCCAGCAGTGGGGGGGGTGGCCGGGACTCACGTAGGGAGCAGTACTTC.

This clone was observed a single time. This chain uses TRBV9 with TRBJ2-5; 11 bases match TRBD2. The CDR3 consists of 15 residues. Looked up from germline, CDR1 is SGDLS and CDR2 is YYNGEE. With V trimmed by 2 bases and J by 4 bases, 4 bases remained unmatched. The CDR3, as DNA: TGTGCCAGCAGCGTGGGACTAGCGGAACGAGAGACCCAGTACTTC. Translated: CASSVGLAERETQYF. The full variable domain, rest sourced from reference TRBV9 and TRBJ2-5, is DSGVTQTPKHLITATGQRVTLRCSPRSGDLSVYWYQQSLDQGLQFLIQYYNGEERAKGNILERFSAQQFPDLHSELNLSSLELGDSALYFCASSVGLAERETQYFGPGTRLLVL.

The chain is built from TRBV30 and TRBJ1-2, with 7 bases aligning to TRBD1. Germline V lookup: CDR1 GTSNPN, CDR2 SVGIG (reference sequence). Trimming at V came to 2 bases and at J to 5 bases, leaving 17 bases not matched to a gene. This CDR3 region has 17 residues. The CDR3 protein is CAWSQVQGILFDYGYTF. In nucleotides, the CDR3 is TGTGCCTGGAGTCAGGTACAGGGGATCCTCTTTGATTATGGCTACACCTTC.

The rearrangement joins TRBV7-9 to TRBJ2-1, with 12 bases identical to TRBD2. Germline CDR1 and CDR2: SEHNR and FQNEAQ (reference sequence). This CDR3 spans 17 amino acids. V was pared by 0 bases and J by 6 bases, with 6 bases of the junction left unmatched. The CDR3 loop is CASSLASSGRVGNEQFF. The CDR3 coding sequence is TGTGCCAGCAGCTTAGCGTCTAGCGGGAGGGTTGGCAATGAGCAGTTCTTC.